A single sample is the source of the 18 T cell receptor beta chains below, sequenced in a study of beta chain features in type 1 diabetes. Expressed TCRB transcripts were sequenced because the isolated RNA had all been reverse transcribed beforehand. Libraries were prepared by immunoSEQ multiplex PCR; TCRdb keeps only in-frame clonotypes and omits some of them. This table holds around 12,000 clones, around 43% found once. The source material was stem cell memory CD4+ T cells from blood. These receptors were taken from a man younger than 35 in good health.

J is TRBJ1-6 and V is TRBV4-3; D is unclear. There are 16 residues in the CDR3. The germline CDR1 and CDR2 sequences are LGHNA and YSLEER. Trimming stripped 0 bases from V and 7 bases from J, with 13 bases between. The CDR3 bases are TGCGCCAGCAGCCAAGAAAATGGCAGGCCCAATTCACCCCTCCACTTT. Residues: CASSQENGRPNSPLHF.

The CDR3 loop reads CASRVGTGGNEKLFF. In nucleotides, the CDR3 is TGTGCCAGCAGGGTTGGGACAGGGGGTAATGAAAAACTGTTTTTT. The chain combines TRBV2 with TRBJ1-4; 11 bases map to TRBD1. The CDR3 is made up of 15 amino acids. The trim removed 6 bases at V and 4 bases at J, leaving 4 bases unmatched. Germline loops: CDR1 SNHLY, CDR2 FYNNEI.

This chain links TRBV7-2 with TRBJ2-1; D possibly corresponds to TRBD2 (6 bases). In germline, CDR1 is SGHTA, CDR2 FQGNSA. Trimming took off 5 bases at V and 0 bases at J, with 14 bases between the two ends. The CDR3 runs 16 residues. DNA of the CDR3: TGTGCCAGCAGCCCCGGGAGAGGGAGCTCCTACAATGAGCAGTTCTTC. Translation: CASSPGRGSSYNEQFF. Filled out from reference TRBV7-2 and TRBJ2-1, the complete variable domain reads GAGVSQSPSNKVTEKGKDVELRCDPISGHTALYWYRQSLGQGLEFLIYFQGNSAPDKSGLPSDRFSAERTGGSVSTLTIQRTQQEDSAVYLCASSPGRGSSYNEQFFGPGTRLTVL.

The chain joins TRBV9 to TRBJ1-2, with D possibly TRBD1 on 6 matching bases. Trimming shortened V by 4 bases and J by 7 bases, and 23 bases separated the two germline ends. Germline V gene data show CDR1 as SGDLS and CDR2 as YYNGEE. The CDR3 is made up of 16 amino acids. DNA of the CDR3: TGTGCCAGCAGCTCCCACTCAGGGGTCGGAAGATCTGGCTACACCTTC. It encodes CASSSHSGVGRSGYTF.

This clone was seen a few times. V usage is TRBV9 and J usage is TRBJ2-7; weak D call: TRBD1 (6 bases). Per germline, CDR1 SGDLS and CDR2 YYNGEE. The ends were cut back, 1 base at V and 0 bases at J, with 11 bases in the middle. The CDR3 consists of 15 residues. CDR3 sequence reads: CASSVQGTNSYEQYF. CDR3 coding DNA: TGTGCCAGCAGCGTACAGGGGACGAACTCCTACGAGCAGTACTTC.

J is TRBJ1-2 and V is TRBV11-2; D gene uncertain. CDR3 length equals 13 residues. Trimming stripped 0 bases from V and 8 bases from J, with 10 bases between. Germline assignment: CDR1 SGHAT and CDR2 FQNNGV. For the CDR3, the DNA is TGTGCCAGCAGCTTAGACGGGGTGTGGGGCTACACCTTC. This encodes CASSLDGVWGYTF.

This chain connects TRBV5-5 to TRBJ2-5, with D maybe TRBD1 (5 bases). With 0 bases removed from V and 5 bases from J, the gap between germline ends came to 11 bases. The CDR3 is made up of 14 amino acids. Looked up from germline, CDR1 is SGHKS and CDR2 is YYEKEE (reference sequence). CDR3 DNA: TGTGCCAGCAGCTTGGCCTCAGGGATGGAGACCCAGTACTTC. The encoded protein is CASSLASGMETQYF. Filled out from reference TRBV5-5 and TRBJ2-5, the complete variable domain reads DAGVTQSPTHLIKTRGQQVTLRCSPISGHKSVSWYQQVLGQGPQFIFQYYEKEERGRGNFPDRFSARQFPNYSSELNVNALLLGDSALYLCASSLASGMETQYFGPGTRLLVL.

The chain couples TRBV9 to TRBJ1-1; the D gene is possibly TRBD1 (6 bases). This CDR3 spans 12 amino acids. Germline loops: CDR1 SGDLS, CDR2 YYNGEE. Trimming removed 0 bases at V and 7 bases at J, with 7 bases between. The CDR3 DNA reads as TGTGCCAGCAGCGTAGGGACAGATGAAGCTTTCTTT. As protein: CASSVGTDEAFF. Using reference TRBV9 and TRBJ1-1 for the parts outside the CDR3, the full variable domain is DSGVTQTPKHLITATGQRVTLRCSPRSGDLSVYWYQQSLDQGLQFLIQYYNGEERAKGNILERFSAQQFPDLHSELNLSSLELGDSALYFCASSVGTDEAFFGQGTRLTVV.

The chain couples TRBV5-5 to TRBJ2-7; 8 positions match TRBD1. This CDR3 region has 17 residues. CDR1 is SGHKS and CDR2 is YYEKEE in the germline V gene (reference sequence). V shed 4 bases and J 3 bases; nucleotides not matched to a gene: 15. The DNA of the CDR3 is TGTGCCAGCAGCCGGGGAGGTATGCAGGGGGCCCTCTACGAGCAGTACTTC. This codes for CASSRGGMQGALYEQYF.

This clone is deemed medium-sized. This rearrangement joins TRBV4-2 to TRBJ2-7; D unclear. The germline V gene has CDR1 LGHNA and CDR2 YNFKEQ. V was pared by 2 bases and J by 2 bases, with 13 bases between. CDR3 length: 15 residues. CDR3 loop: CASSQTPGQPYEQYF. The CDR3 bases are TGTGCCAGCAGCCAAACACCGGGTCAGCCCTACGAGCAGTACTTC.

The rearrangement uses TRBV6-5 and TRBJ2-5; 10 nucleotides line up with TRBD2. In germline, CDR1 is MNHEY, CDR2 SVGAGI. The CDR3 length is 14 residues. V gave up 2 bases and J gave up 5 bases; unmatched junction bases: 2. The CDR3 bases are TGTGCCAGCAGTTACGAGACTAGCGGGGAGACCCAGTACTTC. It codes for CASSYETSGETQYF.

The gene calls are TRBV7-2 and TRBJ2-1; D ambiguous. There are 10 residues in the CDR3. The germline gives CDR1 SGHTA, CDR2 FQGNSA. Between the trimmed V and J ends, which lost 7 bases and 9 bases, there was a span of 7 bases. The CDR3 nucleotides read TGTGCCAGCAAGTCGGTTGAGCAGTTCTTC. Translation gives CASKSVEQFF.

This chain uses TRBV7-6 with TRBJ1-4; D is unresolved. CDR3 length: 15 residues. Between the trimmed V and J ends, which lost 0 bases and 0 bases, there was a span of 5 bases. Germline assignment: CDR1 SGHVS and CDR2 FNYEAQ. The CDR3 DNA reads TGTGCCAGCAGCTTAGCGCTAGCAACTAATGAAAAACTGTTTTTT. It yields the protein CASSLALATNEKLFF.

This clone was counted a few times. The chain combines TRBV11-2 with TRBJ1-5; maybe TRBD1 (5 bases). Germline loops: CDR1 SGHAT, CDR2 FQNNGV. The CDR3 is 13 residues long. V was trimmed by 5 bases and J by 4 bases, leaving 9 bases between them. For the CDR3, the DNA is TGTGCCAGCAGCCAGGGCGGAAATCAGCCCCAGCATTTT. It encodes CASSQGGNQPQHF.

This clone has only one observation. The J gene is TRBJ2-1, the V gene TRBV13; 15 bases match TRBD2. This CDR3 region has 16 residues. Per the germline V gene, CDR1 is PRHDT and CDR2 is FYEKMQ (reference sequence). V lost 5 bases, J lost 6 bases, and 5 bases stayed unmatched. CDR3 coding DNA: TGTGCCAGCAGCGGCTGGACTAGCGGGGGGGCCAATGAGCAGTTCTTC. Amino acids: CASSGWTSGGANEQFF.

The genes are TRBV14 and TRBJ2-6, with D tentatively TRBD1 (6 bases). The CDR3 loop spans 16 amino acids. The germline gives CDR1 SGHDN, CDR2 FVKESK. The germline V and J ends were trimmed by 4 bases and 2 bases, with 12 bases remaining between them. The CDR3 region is CASSLRWGPGANVLTF. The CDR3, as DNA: TGTGCCAGCAGCCTGCGTTGGGGGCCTGGGGCCAACGTCCTGACTTTC.

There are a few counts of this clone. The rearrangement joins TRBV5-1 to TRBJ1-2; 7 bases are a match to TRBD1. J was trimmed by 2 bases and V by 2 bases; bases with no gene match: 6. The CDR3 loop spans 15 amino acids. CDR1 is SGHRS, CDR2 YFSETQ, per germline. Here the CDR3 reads CASSFPGQPNYGYTF. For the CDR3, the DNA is TGCGCCAGCAGCTTTCCGGGACAGCCCAACTATGGCTACACCTTC.

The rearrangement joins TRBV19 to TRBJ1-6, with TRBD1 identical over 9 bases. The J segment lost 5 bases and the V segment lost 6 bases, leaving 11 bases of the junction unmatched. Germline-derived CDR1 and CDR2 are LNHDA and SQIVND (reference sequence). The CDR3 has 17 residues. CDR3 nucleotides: TGTGCCAGTAGCCTCCCCCGGACAGGGGCCGATAATTCACCCCTCCACTTT. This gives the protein CASSLPRTGADNSPLHF.